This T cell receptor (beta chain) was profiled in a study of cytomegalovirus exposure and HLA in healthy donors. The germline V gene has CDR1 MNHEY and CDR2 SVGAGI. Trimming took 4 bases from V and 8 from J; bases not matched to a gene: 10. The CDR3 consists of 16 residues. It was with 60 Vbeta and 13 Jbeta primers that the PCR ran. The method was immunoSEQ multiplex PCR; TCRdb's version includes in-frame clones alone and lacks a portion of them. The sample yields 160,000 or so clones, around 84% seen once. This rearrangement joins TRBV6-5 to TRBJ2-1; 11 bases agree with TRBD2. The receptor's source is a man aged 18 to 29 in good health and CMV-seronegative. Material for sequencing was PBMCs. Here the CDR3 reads CASSFVAGGSADEQFF. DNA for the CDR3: TGTGCCAGCAGTTTCGTAGCGGGAGGGTCGGCGGATGAGCAGTTCTTC.